The rows below give T cell receptor beta chains drawn from one sample of a study of cytomegalovirus exposure and HLA in healthy donors. Sequencing was performed with immunoSEQ multiplex PCR; in TCRdb, only in-frame clones are kept and a portion is missing. The sample includes about 96,000 clones. The sample consisted of PBMCs. These receptors came from a woman aged 30 to 39 in good health and CMV-seronegative. Each CDR3 is given with its conserved first and last residue. D genes are given only for firm matches.

V gene: TRBV28
D gene: TRBD1
J gene: TRBJ2-7
CDR3 DNA: TGTGCCAGCAGAGCCGGGACAGGGGGCCACTACGAGCAGTACTTC
CDR3 protein: CASRAGTGGHYEQYF

V gene: TRBV7-9
D gene: TRBD2
J gene: TRBJ2-7
CDR3 DNA: TGTGCCAGCAGCTTAGACCAGGGGGGACTAGCACCCTACGAGCAGTACTTC
CDR3 protein: CASSLDQGGLAPYEQYF

V gene: TRBV6-6
D gene: .
J gene: TRBJ2-2
CDR3 DNA: TGTGCCAGCACGAGGATCGGGGAGCTGTTTTTT
CDR3 protein: CASTRIGELFF

V gene: TRBV29-1
D gene: TRBD2
J gene: TRBJ2-5
CDR3 DNA: TGCAGCGTTGCCAAGGAGGGGGGACTAGGCGAGACCCAGTACTTC
CDR3 protein: CSVAKEGGLGETQYF

V gene: TRBV27
D gene: .
J gene: TRBJ2-7
CDR3 DNA: TGTGCCAGCAGTTTATGGGGGCTGGGTGAGCAGTACTTC
CDR3 protein: CASSLWGLGEQYF

V gene: TRBV4-2
D gene: .
J gene: TRBJ1-6
CDR3 DNA: TGTGCCAGCAGCCAAGATAGTCTCTCCTATAATTCACCCCTCCACTTT
CDR3 protein: CASSQDSLSYNSPLHF

V gene: TRBV2
D gene: .
J gene: TRBJ1-2
CDR3 DNA: TGTGCCAGCAGTGTGCGGCTAGTATTGTCTGGCTACACCTTC
CDR3 protein: CASSVRLVLSGYTF

V gene: TRBV28
D gene: .
J gene: TRBJ2-7
CDR3 DNA: TGTGCCAGCAGTTTATGGAGAGCGGCCTCTGGGTCAGGCGAGCAGTACTTC
CDR3 protein: CASSLWRAASGSGEQYF

V gene: TRBV19
D gene: .
J gene: TRBJ1-5
CDR3 DNA: TGTGCCAGTACCCAATCGAGGCATCAGCCCCAGCATTTT
CDR3 protein: CASTQSRHQPQHF

V gene: TRBV5-1
D gene: TRBD1
J gene: TRBJ2-2
CDR3 DNA: TGCGCCAGCAGCTTGGCAGGTCGTCAGGGGGCCGCCGGGGAGCTGTTTTTT
CDR3 protein: CASSLAGRQGAAGELFF

V gene: TRBV19
D gene: TRBD1
J gene: TRBJ1-1
CDR3 DNA: TGTGCCAGTAGTATCCGACAGGGCCCAAACACTGAAGCTTTCTTT
CDR3 protein: CASSIRQGPNTEAFF

V gene: TRBV6-4
D gene: .
J gene: TRBJ2-2
CDR3 DNA: TGTGCCAGCAGTGACGCGGGGCCGAACACCGGGGAGCTGTTTTTT
CDR3 protein: CASSDAGPNTGELFF

V gene: TRBV28
D gene: .
J gene: TRBJ1-1
CDR3 DNA: TGTGCCAGCAGTCCGAGTGGGACACTCACTGAAGCTTTCTTT
CDR3 protein: CASSPSGTLTEAFF

V gene: TRBV6-1
D gene: TRBD2
J gene: TRBJ2-7
CDR3 DNA: TGTGCCAGCAGAGCGGGGGGCCGCTCCTACGAGCAGTACTTC
CDR3 protein: CASRAGGRSYEQYF

V gene: TRBV5-8
D gene: TRBD2
J gene: TRBJ2-7
CDR3 DNA: TGTGCCAGCAGCCCTTTGGTTCGGGGGGAACTTTACGAGCAGTACTTC
CDR3 protein: CASSPLVRGELYEQYF

V gene: TRBV10-3
D gene: TRBD2
J gene: TRBJ2-7
CDR3 DNA: TGTGCCATCAGGGGACTAGCGGGAGAGGCTTTCGAGCAGTACTTC
CDR3 protein: CAIRGLAGEAFEQYF

V gene: TRBV7-9
D gene: .
J gene: TRBJ1-1
CDR3 DNA: TGTGCCAGCAGATGGACGGGATATTCGAACACTGAAGCTTTCTTT
CDR3 protein: CASRWTGYSNTEAFF

V gene: TRBV6-5
D gene: TRBD1
J gene: TRBJ2-7
CDR3 DNA: TGTGCCAGCAGTTACGGGACAGGGAACTACGAGCAGTACTTC
CDR3 protein: CASSYGTGNYEQYF

V gene: TRBV14
D gene: TRBD1
J gene: TRBJ2-2
CDR3 DNA: TGTGCCAGCAGCCAAGACGGGACAGCCTACACCGGGGAGCTGTTTTTT
CDR3 protein: CASSQDGTAYTGELFF

V gene: TRBV6-1
D gene: .
J gene: TRBJ2-2
CDR3 DNA: TGTGCCAGCAGTGAAGCAGGGGTTAGCACCGGGGAGCTGTTTTTT
CDR3 protein: CASSEAGVSTGELFF

V gene: TRBV6-5
D gene: TRBD1
J gene: TRBJ1-2
CDR3 DNA: TGTGCCAGTACATCAGGGGGCGTTCCCTATGGCTACACCTTC
CDR3 protein: CASTSGGVPYGYTF

V gene: TRBV7-6
D gene: .
J gene: TRBJ1-3
CDR3 DNA: TGTGCCAGCAGCCAGCGACAGATCTCTGGAAACACCATATATTTT
CDR3 protein: CASSQRQISGNTIYF

V gene: TRBV28
D gene: .
J gene: TRBJ2-7
CDR3 DNA: TGTGCCAGCAGGGGACTTACCTACGAGCAGTACTTC
CDR3 protein: CASRGLTYEQYF

V gene: TRBV28
D gene: TRBD2
J gene: TRBJ2-1
CDR3 DNA: TGTGCCAGCAGTTTCCCCGGGACTAGCGACACTATAGAGCAGTTCTTC
CDR3 protein: CASSFPGTSDTIEQFF

V gene: TRBV7-9
D gene: .
J gene: TRBJ1-5
CDR3 DNA: TGTGCCAGCAGTCAAAGGGCAGGGGAGTTAACGCCCCAGCATTTT
CDR3 protein: CASSQRAGELTPQHF

V gene: TRBV28
D gene: TRBD1
J gene: TRBJ1-2
CDR3 DNA: TGTGCCAGCAGTTTCGATTTAGTGTGGGGATCTGGGACAGGGGGAGGCTACACCTTC
CDR3 protein: CASSFDLVWGSGTGGGYTF